The next 7 T cell receptor beta chains were all read from a single sample in a study of beta chain features in type 1 diabetes. Isolated RNA was reverse transcribed in full, so expressed TCRB transcripts were sequenced. Measured with immunoSEQ multiplex PCR; TCRdb has only the in-frame clones, and not every one. The sample has roughly 250,000 clones, over 65% seen once. The sample was naive CD4+ T cells from blood. The receptors were gathered from a man aged 25-40 years in good health.

A few counts support this clone. V gene TRBV30 combines with J gene TRBJ2-1, with unresolved D. V was clipped by 4 bases and J by 0 bases, with 7 bases between them. The CDR3 has 13 amino acids. Germline V gene lookup returns CDR1 GTSNPN and CDR2 SVGIG (reference sequence). CDR3: CAWTMDSYNEQFF. The CDR3 region has the DNA TGTGCCTGGACCATGGACTCCTACAATGAGCAGTTCTTC.

The chain employs TRBV29-1 and TRBJ2-2; no reliable D call. Deletions cut 0 bases from V and 1 base from J, with 6 bases between. Germline V lookup: CDR1 SQVTM, CDR2 ANQGSEA. The CDR3 spans 14 residues. CDR3 amino acids: CSVEDQGNTGELFF. CDR3 sequence (DNA): TGCAGCGTTGAAGATCAAGGGAACACCGGGGAGCTGTTTTTT.

This clone was observed a handful of times. V gene TRBV6-5 combines with J gene TRBJ2-7; D is perhaps TRBD1 or TRBD2 (5 bases each). Germline CDR1 reads MNHEY; CDR2 reads SVGAGI. Trimming removed 8 bases from V and 4 bases from J, with 12 bases in between. The CDR3 is made up of 12 amino acids. The CDR3 DNA reads as TGTGCCAGCGGGACCGGAGATTACGAGCAGTACTTC. It translates to CASGTGDYEQYF.

V gene TRBV5-1 combines with J gene TRBJ2-3, with D perhaps matching TRBD2 (6 bases). This CDR3 has 17 amino acids. Germline CDR1 reads SGHRS; CDR2 reads YFSETQ. Trimming removed 4 bases at V and 0 bases at J, with 18 bases between. The CDR3 DNA reads as TGCGCCAGCAGCCCTCGAGGTAGCGGATCTAGCACAGATACGCAGTATTTT. It encodes CASSPRGSGSSTDTQYF.

The chain couples TRBV11-2 to TRBJ2-1; D is uncertain. With 5 bases removed from V and 7 bases from J, the gap between germline ends came to 12 bases. There are 13 residues in the CDR3. The germline V gene encodes CDR1 SGHAT and CDR2 FQNNGV. Here the CDR3 reads CASSPDFWNEQFF. CDR3 in DNA: TGTGCCAGCAGCCCAGACTTCTGGAATGAGCAGTTCTTC.

This chain connects TRBV7-2 to TRBJ2-1, with 9 bases matching TRBD1. V dropped 5 bases and J dropped 7; count of bases not matched to a gene: 6. CDR1 is SGHTA, CDR2 FQGNSA, per germline. CDR3 length equals 14 residues. The DNA for the CDR3 is TGTGCCAGCAGCCCCGGGACAGGGTCTAATGAGCAGTTCTTC. Translated: CASSPGTGSNEQFF.

The chain combines TRBV5-1 with TRBJ1-5; TRBD1 aligns across 7 bases. There are 15 residues in the CDR3. The germline CDR1 and CDR2 sequences are SGHRS and YFSETQ. V was clipped by 4 bases and J by 4 bases; unmatched bases: 8. The CDR3 DNA follows: TGCGCCAGCAGCCCCGGGGACAGAGAAAATCAGCCCCAGCATTTT. Protein sequence: CASSPGDRENQPQHF.